This T cell receptor beta chain was recovered during a study of cytomegalovirus exposure and HLA in healthy donors. Across the study: Earlier, 150 million to 200 million T cells were analyzed, and some 120 million unique TCR beta sequences were found among them.

Each donor was healthy, and each was a bone marrow donor. Amplification used 60 Vbeta primers and 13 Jbeta primers. Produced via immunoSEQ multiplex PCR; TCRdb's table is partial and in-frame only. The table includes 220,000 or so clones, around four fifths detected once. A remark on this clone: The target antigen is unknown.

The CDR3 loop spans 17 amino acids. With 0 bases clipped from V and 4 bases from J, the junction kept 10 bases outside the gene matches. Germline V gene data show CDR1 as SGHNT and CDR2 as YYREEE (reference sequence). Study-level results: In an earlier analysis, about 87% or about 30%: the productive usage of most TCR beta V segments. Later, TCR association rates were found to vary by HLA locus, highest for DRB1 and lowest for HLA-C.

The V gene is TRBV5-4, the J gene TRBJ2-5; 9 nucleotides line up with TRBD2. The sample comprised PBMCs. This receptor was identified in a woman in her thirties or forties in good health and CMV-seronegative. CDR3 sequence (DNA): TGTGCCAGCAGCTTGGCGGTGGGCGGGAGGGCCGTAGAGACCCAGTACTTC. This translates into CASSLAVGGRAVETQYF.